This T cell receptor beta chain was observed in a study of T cells of healthy individuals. V was shortened by 7 bases and J by 1 base, with 7 bases between the two germline ends. The CDR3 runs to 12 residues. Per the germline V gene, CDR1 is SGHTA and CDR2 is FQGNSA. TCRdb analysed the 5' RACE reads with MiXCR anew, one entry per CDR3 protein. Seen here are 85,000 to 100,000 distinct CDR3 sequences, about 16% observed once, and the top ten hold approximately 5.7%. This clonotype was counted between two and nine times. The genes are TRBV7-2 and TRBJ1-2; D is unclear. This TCR derives from a human donor in good health. The CDR3 is CASMTNNYGYTF. In nucleotides, the CDR3 is TGTGCCAGCATGACAAATAACTATGGCTACACCTTC.